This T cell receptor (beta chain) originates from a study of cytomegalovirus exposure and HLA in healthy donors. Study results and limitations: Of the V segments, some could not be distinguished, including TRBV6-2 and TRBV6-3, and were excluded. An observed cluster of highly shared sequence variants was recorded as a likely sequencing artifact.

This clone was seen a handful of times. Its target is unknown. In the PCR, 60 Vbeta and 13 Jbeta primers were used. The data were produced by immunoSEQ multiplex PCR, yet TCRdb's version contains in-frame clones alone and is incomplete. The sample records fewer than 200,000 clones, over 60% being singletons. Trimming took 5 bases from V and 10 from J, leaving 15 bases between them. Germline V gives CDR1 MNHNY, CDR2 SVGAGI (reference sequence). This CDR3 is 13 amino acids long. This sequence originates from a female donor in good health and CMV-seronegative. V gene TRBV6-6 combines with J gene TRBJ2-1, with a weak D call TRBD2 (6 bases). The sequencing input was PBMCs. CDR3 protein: CASSPTGRIEQFF. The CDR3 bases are TGTGCCAGCAGTCCTACCGGGAGAATCGAGCAGTTCTTC.